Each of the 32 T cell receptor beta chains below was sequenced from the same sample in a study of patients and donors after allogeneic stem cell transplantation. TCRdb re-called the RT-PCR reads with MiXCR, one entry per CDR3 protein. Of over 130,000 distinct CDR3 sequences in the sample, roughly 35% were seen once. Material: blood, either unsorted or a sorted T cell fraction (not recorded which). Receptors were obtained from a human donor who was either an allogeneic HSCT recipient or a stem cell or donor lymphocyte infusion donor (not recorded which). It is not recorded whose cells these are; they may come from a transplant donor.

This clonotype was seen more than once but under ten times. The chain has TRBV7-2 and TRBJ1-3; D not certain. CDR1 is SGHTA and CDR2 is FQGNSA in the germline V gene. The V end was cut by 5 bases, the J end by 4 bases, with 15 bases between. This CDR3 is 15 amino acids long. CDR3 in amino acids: CASSLPRLVGNTIYF. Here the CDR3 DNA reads TGTGCCAGCAGCCTCCCCAGACTCGTGGGAAACACCATATATTTT.

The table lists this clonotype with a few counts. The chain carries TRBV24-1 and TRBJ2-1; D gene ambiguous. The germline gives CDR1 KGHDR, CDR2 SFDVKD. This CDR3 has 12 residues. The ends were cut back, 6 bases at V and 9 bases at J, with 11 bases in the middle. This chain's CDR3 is CATSSDTSEQFF. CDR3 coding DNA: TGTGCCACCAGTTCAGACACCTCTGAGCAGTTCTTC.

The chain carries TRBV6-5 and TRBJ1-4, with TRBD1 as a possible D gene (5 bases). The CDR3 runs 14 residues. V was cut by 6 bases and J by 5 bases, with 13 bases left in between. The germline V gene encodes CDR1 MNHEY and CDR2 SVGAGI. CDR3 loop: CASSRQRGNEKLFF. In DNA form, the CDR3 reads TGTGCCAGCAGCAGACAGCGGGGGAATGAAAAACTGTTTTTT.

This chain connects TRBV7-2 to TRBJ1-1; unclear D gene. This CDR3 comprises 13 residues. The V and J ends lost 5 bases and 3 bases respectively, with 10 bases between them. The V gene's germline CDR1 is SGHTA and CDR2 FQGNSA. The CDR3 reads CASSRWTDTEAFF. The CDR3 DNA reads TGTGCCAGCAGCCGCTGGACTGACACTGAAGCTTTCTTT.

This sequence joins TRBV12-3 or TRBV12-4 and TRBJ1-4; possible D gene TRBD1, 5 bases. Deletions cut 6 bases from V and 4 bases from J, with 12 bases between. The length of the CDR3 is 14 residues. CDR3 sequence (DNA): TGTGCCAGCAGAACCGGGACTGGTAATGAAAAACTGTTTTTT. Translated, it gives CASRTGTGNEKLFF.

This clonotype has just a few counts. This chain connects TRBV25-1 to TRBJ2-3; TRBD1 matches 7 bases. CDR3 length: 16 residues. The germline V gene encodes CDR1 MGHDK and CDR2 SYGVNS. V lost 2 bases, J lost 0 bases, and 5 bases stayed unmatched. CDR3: CASSEPGDRSTDTQYF. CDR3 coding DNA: TGTGCCAGCAGTGAACCAGGGGACAGAAGCACAGATACGCAGTATTTT. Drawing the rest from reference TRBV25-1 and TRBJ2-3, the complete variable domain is EADIYQTPRYLVIGTGKKITLECSQTMGHDKMYWYQQDPGMELHLIHYSYGVNSTEKGDLSSESTVSRIRTEHFPLTLESARPSHTSQYLCASSEPGDRSTDTQYFGPGTRLTVL.

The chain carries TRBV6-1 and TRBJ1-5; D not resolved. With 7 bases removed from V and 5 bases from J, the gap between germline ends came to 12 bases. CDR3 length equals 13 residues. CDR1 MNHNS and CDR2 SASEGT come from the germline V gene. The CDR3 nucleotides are TGTGCCAGCACCGGGAGGGTCTATCAGCCCCAGCATTTT. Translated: CASTGRVYQPQHF.

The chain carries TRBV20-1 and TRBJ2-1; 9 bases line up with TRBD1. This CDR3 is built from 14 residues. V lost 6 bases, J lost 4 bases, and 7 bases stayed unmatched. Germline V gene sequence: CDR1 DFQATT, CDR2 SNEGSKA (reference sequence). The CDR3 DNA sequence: TGCAGTGCCAACCGGGACAGGGCGTACAATGAGCAGTTCTTC. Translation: CSANRDRAYNEQFF.

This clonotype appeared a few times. The CDR3 loop is CASSLVGRRNTEAFF. Written as DNA, the CDR3 is TGTGCCAGCAGCTTAGTGGGCCGACGGAACACTGAAGCTTTCTTT. The rearrangement uses TRBV7-9 and TRBJ1-1; D gene unclear. There are 15 residues in the CDR3. V was trimmed by 1 base and J by 1 base, leaving 10 bases between them. The germline V gene encodes CDR1 SEHNR and CDR2 FQNEAQ (reference sequence).

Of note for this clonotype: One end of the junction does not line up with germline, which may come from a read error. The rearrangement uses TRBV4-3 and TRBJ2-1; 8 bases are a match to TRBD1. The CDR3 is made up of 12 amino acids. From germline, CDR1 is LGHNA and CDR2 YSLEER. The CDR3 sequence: CASSQGGTGRLF. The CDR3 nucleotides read TGCGCCAGCAGCCAAGGAGGGACAGGACGGCTCTTC.

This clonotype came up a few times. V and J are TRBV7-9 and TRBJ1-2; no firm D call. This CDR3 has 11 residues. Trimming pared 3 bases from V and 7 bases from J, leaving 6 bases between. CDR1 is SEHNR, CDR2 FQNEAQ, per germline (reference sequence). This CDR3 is CASSLVIGYTF. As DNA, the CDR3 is TGTGCCAGCAGCTTGGTTATTGGCTACACCTTC.

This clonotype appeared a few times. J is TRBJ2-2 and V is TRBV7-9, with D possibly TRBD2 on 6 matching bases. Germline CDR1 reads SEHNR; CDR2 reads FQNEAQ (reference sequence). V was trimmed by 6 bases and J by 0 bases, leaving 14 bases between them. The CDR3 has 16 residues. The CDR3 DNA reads TGTGCCAGCAGTACCTATGGGGGGACGAACACCGGGGAGCTGTTTTTT. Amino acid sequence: CASSTYGGTNTGELFF.

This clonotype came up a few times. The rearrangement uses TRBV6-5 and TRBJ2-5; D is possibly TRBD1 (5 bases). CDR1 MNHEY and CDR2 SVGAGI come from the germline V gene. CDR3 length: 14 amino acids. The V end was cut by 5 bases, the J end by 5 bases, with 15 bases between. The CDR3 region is CASSPGWGSETQYF. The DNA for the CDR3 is TGTGCCAGCAGTCCGGGTTGGGGCAGCGAGACCCAGTACTTC.

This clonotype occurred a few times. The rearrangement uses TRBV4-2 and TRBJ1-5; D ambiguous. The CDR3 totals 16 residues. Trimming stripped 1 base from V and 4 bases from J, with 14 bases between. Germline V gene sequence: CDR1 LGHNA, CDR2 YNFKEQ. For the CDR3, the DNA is TGTGCCAGCAGCCAAGGAGGACCCCAAGGGAATCAGCCCCAGCATTTT. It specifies CASSQGGPQGNQPQHF.

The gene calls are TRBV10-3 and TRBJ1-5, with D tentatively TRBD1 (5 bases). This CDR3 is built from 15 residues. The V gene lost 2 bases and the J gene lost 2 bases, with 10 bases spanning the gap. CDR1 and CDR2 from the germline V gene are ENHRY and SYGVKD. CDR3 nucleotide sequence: TGTGCCATCAGTGAGCGGCAGGGTGGCAATCAGCCCCAGCATTTT. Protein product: CAISERQGGNQPQHF.

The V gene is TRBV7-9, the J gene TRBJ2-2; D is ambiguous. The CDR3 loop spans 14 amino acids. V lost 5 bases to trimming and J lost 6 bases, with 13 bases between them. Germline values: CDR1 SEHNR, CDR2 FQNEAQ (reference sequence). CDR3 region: CASSISGPAGELFF. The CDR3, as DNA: TGTGCCAGCAGCATTTCCGGGCCAGCCGGGGAGCTGTTTTTT.

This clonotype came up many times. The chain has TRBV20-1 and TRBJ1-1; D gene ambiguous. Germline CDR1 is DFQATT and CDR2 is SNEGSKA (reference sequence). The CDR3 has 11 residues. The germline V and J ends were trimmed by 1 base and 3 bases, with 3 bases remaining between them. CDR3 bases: TGCAGTGCTAGAGTGGACACTGAAGCTTTCTTT. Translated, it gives CSARVDTEAFF.

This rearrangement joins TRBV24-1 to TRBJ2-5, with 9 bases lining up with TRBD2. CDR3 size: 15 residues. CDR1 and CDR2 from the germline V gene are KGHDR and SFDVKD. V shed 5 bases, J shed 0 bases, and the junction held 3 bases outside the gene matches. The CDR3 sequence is CATSAKRGDQETQYF. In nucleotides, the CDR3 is TGTGCCACCAGTGCCAAGCGGGGGGACCAAGAGACCCAGTACTTC.

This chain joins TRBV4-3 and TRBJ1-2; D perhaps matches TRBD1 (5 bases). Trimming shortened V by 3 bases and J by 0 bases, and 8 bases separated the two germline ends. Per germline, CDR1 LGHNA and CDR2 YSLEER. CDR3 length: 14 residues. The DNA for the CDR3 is TGCGCCAGCAGCCATACAGGTACTAACTATGGCTACACCTTC. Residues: CASSHTGTNYGYTF.

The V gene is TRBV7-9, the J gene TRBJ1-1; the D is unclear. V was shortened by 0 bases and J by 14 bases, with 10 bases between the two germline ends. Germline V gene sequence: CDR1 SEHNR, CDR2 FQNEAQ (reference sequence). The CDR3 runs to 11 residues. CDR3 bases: TGTGCCAGCAGCTTAGCGCGGTGGCCATTCTTT. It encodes CASSLARWPFF.

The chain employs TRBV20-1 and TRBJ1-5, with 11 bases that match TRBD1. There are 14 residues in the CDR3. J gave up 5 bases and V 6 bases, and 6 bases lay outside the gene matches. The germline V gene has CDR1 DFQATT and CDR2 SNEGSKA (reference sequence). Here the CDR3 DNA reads TGCAGTGCGATCCCGGGACAGGGGGATCAGCCCCAGCATTTT. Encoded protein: CSAIPGQGDQPQHF.

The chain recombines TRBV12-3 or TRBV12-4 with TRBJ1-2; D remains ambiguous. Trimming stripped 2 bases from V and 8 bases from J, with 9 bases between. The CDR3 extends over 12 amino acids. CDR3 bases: TGTGCCAGCAGTTTAAGCGGCCGCGGCTACACCTTC. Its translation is CASSLSGRGYTF.

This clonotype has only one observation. CDR3 residues: CASSLTDQKPPLHF. The CDR3 DNA is TGTGCCAGCAGCTTAACTGATCAGAAACCACCCCTCCACTTT. This chain connects TRBV7-3 to TRBJ1-6; D uncertain. Germline assignment: CDR1 SGHTA and CDR2 FQGTGA. V shed 0 bases and J shed 11 bases, with 11 bases lying between them. The CDR3 is 14 residues long.

The CDR3 coding sequence is TGCGCCAGCAGCTTGCTCCAGATCGGGGGCGACTATGGCTACACCTTC. Its protein is CASSLLQIGGDYGYTF. The chain joins TRBV5-1 to TRBJ1-2; D is possibly TRBD1 (6 bases). The CDR3 consists of 16 residues. Germline loops: CDR1 SGHRS, CDR2 YFSETQ. V shed 1 base and J shed 3 bases, with 16 bases lying between them. Drawing the rest from reference TRBV5-1 and TRBJ1-2, the complete variable domain is KAGVTQTPRYLIKTRGQQVTLSCSPISGHRSVSWYQQTPGQGLQFLFEYFSETQRNKGNFPGRFSGRQFSNSRSEMNVSTLELGDSALYLCASSLLQIGGDYGYTFGSGTRLTVV.

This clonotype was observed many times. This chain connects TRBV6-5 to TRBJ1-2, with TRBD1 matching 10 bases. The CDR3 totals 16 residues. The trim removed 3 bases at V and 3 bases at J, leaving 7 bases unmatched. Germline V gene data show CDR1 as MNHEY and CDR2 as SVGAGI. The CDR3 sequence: CASSYLLGQGHYGYTF. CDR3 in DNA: TGTGCCAGCAGTTATCTCCTGGGACAGGGGCACTATGGCTACACCTTC.

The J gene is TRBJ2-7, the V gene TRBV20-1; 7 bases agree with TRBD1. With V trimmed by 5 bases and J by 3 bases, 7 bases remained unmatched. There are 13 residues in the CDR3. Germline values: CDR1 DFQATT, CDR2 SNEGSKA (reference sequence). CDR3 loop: CSAQAPGGYEQYF. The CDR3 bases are TGCAGTGCTCAGGCACCAGGGGGCTACGAGCAGTACTTC.

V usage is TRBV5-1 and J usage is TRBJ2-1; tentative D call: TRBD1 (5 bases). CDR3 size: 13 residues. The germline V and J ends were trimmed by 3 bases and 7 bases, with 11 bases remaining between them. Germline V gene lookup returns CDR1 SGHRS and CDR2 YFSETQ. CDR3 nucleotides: TGCGCCAGCAGCTCTCAGGGCGCAAATGAGCAGTTCTTC. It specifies CASSSQGANEQFF.

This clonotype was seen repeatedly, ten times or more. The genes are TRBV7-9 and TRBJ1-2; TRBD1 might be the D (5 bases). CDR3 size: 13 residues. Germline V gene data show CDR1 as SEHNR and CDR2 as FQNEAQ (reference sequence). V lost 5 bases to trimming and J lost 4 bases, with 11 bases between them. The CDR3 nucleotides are TGTGCCAGCAGCGCCCGGGGGATCTATGGCTACACCTTC. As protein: CASSARGIYGYTF.

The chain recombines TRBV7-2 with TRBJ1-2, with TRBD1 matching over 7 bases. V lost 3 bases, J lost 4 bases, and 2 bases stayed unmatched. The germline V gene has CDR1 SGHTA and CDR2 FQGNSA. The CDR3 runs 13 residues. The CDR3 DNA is TGTGCCAGCAGCTTTAACAGGGGCTATGGCTACACCTTC. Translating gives CASSFNRGYGYTF.

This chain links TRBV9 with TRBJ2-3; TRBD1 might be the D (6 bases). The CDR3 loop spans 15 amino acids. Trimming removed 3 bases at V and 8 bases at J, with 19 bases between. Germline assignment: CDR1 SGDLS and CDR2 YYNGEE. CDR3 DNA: TGTGCCAGCAGCGCTCAGGGGCCGGGCGGAGGTACGCAGTATTTT. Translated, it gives CASSAQGPGGGTQYF.

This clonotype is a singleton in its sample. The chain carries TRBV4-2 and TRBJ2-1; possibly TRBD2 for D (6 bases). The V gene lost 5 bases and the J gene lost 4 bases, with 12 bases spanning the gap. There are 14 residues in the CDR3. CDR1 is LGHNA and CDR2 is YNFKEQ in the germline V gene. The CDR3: CASSGPSAYNEQFF. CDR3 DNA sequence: TGTGCCAGCAGCGGGCCTAGCGCTTACAATGAGCAGTTCTTC.

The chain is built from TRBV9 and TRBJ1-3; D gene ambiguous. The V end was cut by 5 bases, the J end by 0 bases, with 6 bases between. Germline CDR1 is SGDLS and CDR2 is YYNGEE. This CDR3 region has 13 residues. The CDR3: CASRRDSGNTIYF. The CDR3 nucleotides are TGTGCCAGCAGGCGCGACTCTGGAAACACCATATATTTT.